This TCR beta chain emerged from a study of blood T cell repertoires in COVID-19 (dated by TCRdb to 2020 to 2021). Study-wide context: The collaborator samples originated in the United States, Italy and Spain and spanned the acute and convalescent phases of COVID-19. The repertoires were released in a freely available public database intended as a resource for research on the immune response to SARS-CoV-2. The dataset comprised deeply sampled blood TCRbeta repertoires from subjects exposed to, actively infected with, or recovered from COVID-19. Samples were obtained from the ongoing ImmuneRACE study (first 160 participants) and from about 1,300 subjects provided by 6 global collaborators. Where available, HLA class I and class II types were obtained from metadata supplied by the sample provider rather than from assay-based typing. Nearly every sample came with metadata listing a de-identified subject ID, COVID-19 status, age in years and sex. The material from the prospective study consisted of cDNA or gDNA derived from T cells, B-cell-depleted T cells, or PBMCs.

Collaborating institutions collected whole blood in K2EDTA tubes following their own protocols. For TCRbeta analysis, collaborator samples were shipped as frozen whole blood, as isolated PBMCs, or as DNA extracted from either sample type. On this clone: Its binding antigen is unknown. No quality values exist for individual bases; no much larger clone is one base distant.

What the research found in general, with its limitations: The quantity of clinical and demographic metadata differed by source and by participant and was supplied without curation.

The immunoSEQ Assay, a bias-controlled multiplex PCR, was used to amplify TCRbeta CDR3 regions from genomic DNA. Concerning the study's data processing: Within the assay, amplification of reference gene primers was used to estimate how many nucleated cells each sample contained. To quantify the absolute abundance of each unique TCRbeta CDR3 rearrangement, sequence reads were collapsed and filtered. For each sample, productive Simpson clonality was calculated by taking the square root of Simpson's diversity index across productive rearrangements. TCRdb mirrors the immuneACCESS table, restricted to in-frame sequences. Some clones are absent from its copies; in checked studies, under half trace to an unresolved V gene, and the reason for the others is unknown. The V and J calls and clone size were taken over from that table, and D and trimming were inferred from the DNA. This sample comprises hundreds of thousands of clones, 85% of them detected only once. The ten top clones hold roughly 3.6% of the sample.

The origin of this receptor is a woman aged 18-30 years with acute or convalescent COVID-19. Sequencing was done on a sample of peripheral blood.

Here is the DNA: TGCGCCAGCGGAACAGGGGAAACTGGAAACACCATATATTTT. This gives the protein CASGTGETGNTIYF. The chain couples TRBV4-1 to TRBJ1-3, with 7 bases matching TRBD1. V and J are trimmed by 8 bases and 2 bases, and the gene matches miss 6 bases of the junction. The CDR3 covers 14 residues, taking in both the cysteine and the phenylalanine. The sequence is cut down to CDR3 DNA, 42 bases in frame from base 1. CDR1 and CDR2 are drawn from the germline V gene: MGHRA, YSYEKL.